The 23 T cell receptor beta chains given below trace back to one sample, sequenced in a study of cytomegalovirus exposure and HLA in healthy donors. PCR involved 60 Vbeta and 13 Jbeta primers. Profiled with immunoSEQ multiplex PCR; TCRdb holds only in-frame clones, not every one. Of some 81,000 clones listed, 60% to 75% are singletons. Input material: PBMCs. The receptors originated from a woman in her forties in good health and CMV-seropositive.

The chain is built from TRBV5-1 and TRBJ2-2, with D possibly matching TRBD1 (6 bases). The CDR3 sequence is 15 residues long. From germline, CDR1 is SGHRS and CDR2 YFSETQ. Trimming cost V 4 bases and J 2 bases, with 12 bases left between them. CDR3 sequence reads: CASSKAGTNTGELFF. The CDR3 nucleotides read TGCGCCAGCAGCAAGGCCGGGACAAACACCGGGGAGCTGTTTTTT.

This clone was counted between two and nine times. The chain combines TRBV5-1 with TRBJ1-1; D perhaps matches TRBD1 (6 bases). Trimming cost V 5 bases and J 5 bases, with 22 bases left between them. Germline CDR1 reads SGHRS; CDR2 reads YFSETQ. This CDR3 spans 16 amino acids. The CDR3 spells CASRRSVFQQGTEAFF. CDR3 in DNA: TGCGCCAGCAGACGATCTGTATTTCAGCAGGGGACTGAAGCTTTCTTT.

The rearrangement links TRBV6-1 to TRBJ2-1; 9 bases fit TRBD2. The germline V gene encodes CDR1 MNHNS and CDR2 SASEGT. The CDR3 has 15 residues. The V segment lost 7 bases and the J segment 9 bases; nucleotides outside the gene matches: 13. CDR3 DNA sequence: TGTGCCAGCATCTTGGGGGCGGGAGGGCCGGTTGAGCAGTTCTTC. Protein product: CASILGAGGPVEQFF.

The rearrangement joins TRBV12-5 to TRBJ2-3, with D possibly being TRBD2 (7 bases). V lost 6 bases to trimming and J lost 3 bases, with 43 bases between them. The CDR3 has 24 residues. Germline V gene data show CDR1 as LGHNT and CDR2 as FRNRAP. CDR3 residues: CASGPRTTGHPGVAGWWVTDTQYF. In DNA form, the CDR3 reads TGTGCTAGTGGCCCAAGAACGACGGGACATCCAGGGGTAGCGGGCTGGTGGGTTACAGATACGCAGTATTTT.

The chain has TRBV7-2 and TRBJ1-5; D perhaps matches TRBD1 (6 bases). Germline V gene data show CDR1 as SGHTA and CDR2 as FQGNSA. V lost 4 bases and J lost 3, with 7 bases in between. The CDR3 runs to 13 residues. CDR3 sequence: CASSYRDNQPQHF. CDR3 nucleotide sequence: TGTGCCAGCAGCTACAGGGACAATCAGCCCCAGCATTTT. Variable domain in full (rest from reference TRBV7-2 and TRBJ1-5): GAGVSQSPSNKVTEKGKDVELRCDPISGHTALYWYRQSLGQGLEFLIYFQGNSAPDKSGLPSDRFSAERTGGSVSTLTIQRTQQEDSAVYLCASSYRDNQPQHFGDGTRLSIL.

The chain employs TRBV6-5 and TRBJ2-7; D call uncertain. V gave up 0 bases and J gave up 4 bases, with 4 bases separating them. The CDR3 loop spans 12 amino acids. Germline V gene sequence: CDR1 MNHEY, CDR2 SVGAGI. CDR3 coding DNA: TGTGCCAGCAGTTACTCCCATTACGAGCAGTACTTC. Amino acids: CASSYSHYEQYF.

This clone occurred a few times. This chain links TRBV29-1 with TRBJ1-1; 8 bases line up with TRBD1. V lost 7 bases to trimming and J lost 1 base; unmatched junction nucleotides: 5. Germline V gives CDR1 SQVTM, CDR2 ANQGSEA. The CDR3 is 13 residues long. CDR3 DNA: TGCAGCGCCCAGGACAGGGAGAACACTGAAGCTTTCTTT. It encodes CSAQDRENTEAFF.

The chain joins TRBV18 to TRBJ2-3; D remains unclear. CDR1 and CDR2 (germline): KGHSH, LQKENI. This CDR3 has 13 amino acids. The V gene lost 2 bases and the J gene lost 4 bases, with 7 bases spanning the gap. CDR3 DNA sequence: TGTGCCAGCTCACCAGGGCCGGCAGATACGCAGTATTTT. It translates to CASSPGPADTQYF.

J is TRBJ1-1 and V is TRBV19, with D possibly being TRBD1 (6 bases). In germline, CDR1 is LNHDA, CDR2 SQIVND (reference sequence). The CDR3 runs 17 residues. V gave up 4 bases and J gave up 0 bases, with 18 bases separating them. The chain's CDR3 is CASSTTGRGPMNTEAFF. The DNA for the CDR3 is TGTGCCAGTAGTACCACAGGGCGCGGGCCTATGAACACTGAAGCTTTCTTT.

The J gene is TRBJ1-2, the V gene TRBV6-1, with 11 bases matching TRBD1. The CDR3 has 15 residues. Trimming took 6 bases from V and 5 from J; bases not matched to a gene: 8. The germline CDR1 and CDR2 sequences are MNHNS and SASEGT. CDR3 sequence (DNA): TGTGCCAGCAGCCCAGGACAGGGGGCGAGGTATGGCTACACCTTC. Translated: CASSPGQGARYGYTF.

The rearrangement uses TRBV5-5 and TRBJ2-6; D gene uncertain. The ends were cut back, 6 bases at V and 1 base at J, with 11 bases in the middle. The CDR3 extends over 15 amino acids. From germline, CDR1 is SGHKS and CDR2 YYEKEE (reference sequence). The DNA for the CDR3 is TGTGCCAGCACCCCGGCGGAGTCTGGGGCCAACGTCCTGACTTTC. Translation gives CASTPAESGANVLTF.

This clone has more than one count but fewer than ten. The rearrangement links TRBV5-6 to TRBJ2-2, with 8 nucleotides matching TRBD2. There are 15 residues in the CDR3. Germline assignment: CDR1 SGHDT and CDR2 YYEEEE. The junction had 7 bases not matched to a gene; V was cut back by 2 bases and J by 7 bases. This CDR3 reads CASSLAGETIGELFF. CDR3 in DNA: TGTGCCAGCAGCTTAGCGGGAGAAACGATCGGGGAGCTGTTTTTT.

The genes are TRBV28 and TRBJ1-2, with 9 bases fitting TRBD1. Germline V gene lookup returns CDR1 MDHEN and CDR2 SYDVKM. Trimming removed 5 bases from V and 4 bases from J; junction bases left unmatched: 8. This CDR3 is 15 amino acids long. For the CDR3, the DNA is TGTGCCAGCAGTCTCCCGGACAGGGGTGTCTATGGCTACACCTTC. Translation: CASSLPDRGVYGYTF.

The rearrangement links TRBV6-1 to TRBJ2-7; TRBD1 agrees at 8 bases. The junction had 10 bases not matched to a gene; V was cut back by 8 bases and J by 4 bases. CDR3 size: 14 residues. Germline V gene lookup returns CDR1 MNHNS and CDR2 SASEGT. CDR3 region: CASHQGQGGYEQYF. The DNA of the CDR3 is TGTGCCAGCCACCAAGGACAGGGAGGTTACGAGCAGTACTTC.

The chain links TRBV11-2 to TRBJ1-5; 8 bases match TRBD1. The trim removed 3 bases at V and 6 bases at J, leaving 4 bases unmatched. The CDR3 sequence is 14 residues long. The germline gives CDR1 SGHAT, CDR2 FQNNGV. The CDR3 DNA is TGTGCCAGCAGCTTGACAGGGGCAGGTCAGCCCCAGCATTTT. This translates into CASSLTGAGQPQHF.

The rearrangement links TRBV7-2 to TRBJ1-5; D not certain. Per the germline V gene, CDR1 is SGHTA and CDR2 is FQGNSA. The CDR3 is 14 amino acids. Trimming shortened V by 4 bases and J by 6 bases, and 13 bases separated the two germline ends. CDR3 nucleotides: TGTGCCAGCAGCTCCCACTTGACGGGTCAGCCCCAGCATTTT. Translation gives CASSSHLTGQPQHF.

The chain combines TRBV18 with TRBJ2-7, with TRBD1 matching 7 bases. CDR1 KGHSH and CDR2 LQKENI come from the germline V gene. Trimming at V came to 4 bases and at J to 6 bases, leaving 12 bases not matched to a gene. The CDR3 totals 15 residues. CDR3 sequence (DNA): TGTGCCAGCTCACTACGACAGGGACCGTCGTCCGAGCAGTACTTC. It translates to CASSLRQGPSSEQYF. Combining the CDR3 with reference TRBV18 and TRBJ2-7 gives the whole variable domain NAGVMQNPRHLVRRRGQEARLRCSPMKGHSHVYWYRQLPEEGLKFMVYLQKENIIDESGMPKERFSAEFPKEGPSILRIQQVVRGDSAAYFCASSLRQGPSSEQYFGPGTRLTVT.

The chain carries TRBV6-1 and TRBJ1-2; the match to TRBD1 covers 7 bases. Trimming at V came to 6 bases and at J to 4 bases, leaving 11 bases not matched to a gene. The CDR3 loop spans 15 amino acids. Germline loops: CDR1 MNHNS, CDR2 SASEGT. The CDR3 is CASRTGTDRVYGYTF. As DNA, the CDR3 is TGTGCCAGCAGGACGGGCACTGACAGGGTCTATGGCTACACCTTC.

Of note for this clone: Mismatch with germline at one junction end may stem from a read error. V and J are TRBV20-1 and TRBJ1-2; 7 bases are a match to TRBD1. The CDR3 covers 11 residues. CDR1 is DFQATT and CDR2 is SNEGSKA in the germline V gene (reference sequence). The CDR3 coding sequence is TGCATGGGGACAGATAACTATGGCTACCCCTTC. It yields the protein CMGTDNYGYPF.

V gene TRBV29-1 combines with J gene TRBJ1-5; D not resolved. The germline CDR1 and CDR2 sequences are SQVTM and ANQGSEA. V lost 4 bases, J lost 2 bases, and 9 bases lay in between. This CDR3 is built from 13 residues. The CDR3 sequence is CSVGAGGNQPQHF. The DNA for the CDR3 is TGCAGCGTTGGGGCAGGTGGCAATCAGCCCCAGCATTTT.

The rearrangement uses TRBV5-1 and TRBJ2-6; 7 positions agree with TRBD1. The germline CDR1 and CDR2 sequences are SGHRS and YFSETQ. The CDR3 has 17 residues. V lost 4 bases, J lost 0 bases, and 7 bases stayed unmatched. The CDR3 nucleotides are TGCGCCAGCAGCCTACGGACAGGCGTCTCTGGGGCCAACGTCCTGACTTTC. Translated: CASSLRTGVSGANVLTF.

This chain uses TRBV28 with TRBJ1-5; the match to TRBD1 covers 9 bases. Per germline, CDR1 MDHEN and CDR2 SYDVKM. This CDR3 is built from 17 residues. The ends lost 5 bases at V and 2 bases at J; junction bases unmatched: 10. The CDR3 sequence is CASSPRWGQGGNQPQHF. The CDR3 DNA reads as TGTGCCAGCAGTCCTAGGTGGGGACAGGGAGGCAATCAGCCCCAGCATTTT.

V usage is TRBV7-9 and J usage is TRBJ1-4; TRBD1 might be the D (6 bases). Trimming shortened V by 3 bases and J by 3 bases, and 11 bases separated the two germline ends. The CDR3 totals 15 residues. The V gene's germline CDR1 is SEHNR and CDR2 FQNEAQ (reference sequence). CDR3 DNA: TGTGCCAGCAGCTTCCAGACAGGTCCTAATGAAAAACTGTTTTTT. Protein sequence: CASSFQTGPNEKLFF.